This T cell receptor (beta chain) was sequenced during a study of T cells in Graves' hyperthyroidism and ophthalmopathy. TCR beta CDR3 region amplification was performed from RNA transcripts. During a first-round RT-PCR of the TCR CDR3, the HTBI primer set was used. TCRdb processed the multiplex PCR reads anew with MiXCR; each CDR3 protein has one entry. The sample has around 400,000 distinct CDR3 sequences, about 15% seen once; the top ten hold roughly 19%. Trimming left V 3 bases short and J 6 bases short, with 12 bases between. In germline, CDR1 is LNHNV, CDR2 YYDKDF (reference sequence). The CDR3 runs 14 residues. PBMCs were sourced from less than 13 ml fresh peripheral blood. This clonotype was counted a few times.

The origin of this receptor is a woman aged 55-70 years with Graves' ophthalmopathy. This chain connects TRBV15 to TRBJ2-1, with D possibly being TRBD1 or TRBD2 (5 bases each). The specimen was blood. The CDR3 is CATSRPQGRNEQFF. The CDR3 nucleotides read TGTGCCACCAGCAGGCCGCAGGGACGCAATGAGCAGTTCTTC.